Below are 24 T cell receptor beta chains sequenced from a single sample in a study of preoperative IRX-2 immunotherapy in early breast cancer (dated by TCRdb to about 2019). The library was built by means of the immunoSEQ multiplex PCR assay. In its TCRdb copy, this immuneACCESS table keeps in-frame sequences only and misses some clones. Where compared with another copy, unresolved V genes explain less than half of these, and the others have no known cause. The sample contains roughly 23,000 clones, 80% to 90% of them found a single time. The ten largest clones add up to roughly 10% of the sample. Interpreted using the paper, the treatment or condition label stands for: preoperative locoregional IRX-2 cytokine immunotherapy. The specimen comprised tumor tissue, sampled after IRX-2 immunotherapy. These receptors were obtained from a human donor with breast cancer.

In this sample, this clone turned up once. The V call is TRBV28, the J call TRBJ2-1; the match to TRBD2 covers 12 bases. The CDR3 runs to 17 residues. The junction had 8 bases not matched to a gene; V was cut back by 5 bases and J by 3 bases. The V gene's germline CDR1 is MDHEN and CDR2 SYDVKM. The CDR3 coding sequence is TGTGCCAGCAGTACAAGACTAGCGGGAGAGGTCTACAATGAGCAGTTCTTC. The encoded protein is CASSTRLAGEVYNEQFF.

V gene TRBV19 combines with J gene TRBJ1-4; unclear D gene. V was trimmed by 2 bases and J by 12 bases, leaving 13 bases between them. CDR1 LNHDA and CDR2 SQIVND come from the germline V gene (reference sequence). The CDR3 extends over 13 amino acids. Written as DNA, the CDR3 is TGTGCCAGTAGTATAAGGGCCGTCGGGGAACTGTTTTTT. Protein sequence: CASSIRAVGELFF.

The genes are TRBV27 and TRBJ2-7, with 7 bases matching TRBD1. The V segment lost 5 bases and the J segment 1 base; nucleotides outside the gene matches: 11. The CDR3 is made up of 16 amino acids. Germline CDR1 and CDR2: MNHEY and SMNVEV (reference sequence). This CDR3 is CASSTLGGLISYEQYF. The CDR3 coding sequence is TGTGCCAGCAGTACCCTAGGGGGCCTGATATCCTACGAGCAGTACTTC.

The chain couples TRBV19 to TRBJ2-1; a possible D gene is TRBD2 (6 bases). V dropped 3 bases and J dropped 0 bases, with 9 bases sitting between them. The CDR3 is made up of 15 amino acids. From germline, CDR1 is LNHDA and CDR2 SQIVND (reference sequence). CDR3 sequence reads: CASSITGDSYNEQFF. The CDR3 DNA follows: TGTGCCAGTAGTATCACGGGGGACTCCTACAATGAGCAGTTCTTC.

J is TRBJ2-7 and V is TRBV1; the D segment call TRBD2 is taken from the table without a DNA check. TRBV1 counts as a pseudogene. This CDR3 comprises 16 residues. The CDR3 is CTSSQGRGTGSYEQYF. In DNA form, the CDR3 reads TGCACCAGCAGCCAAGGGCGGGGGACGGGGTCCTACGAGCAGTACTTC.

The chain carries TRBV5-1 and TRBJ1-1; weak D call: TRBD1 (6 bases). Germline V gene sequence: CDR1 SGHRS, CDR2 YFSETQ. The CDR3 contains 14 residues. The V end was cut by 4 bases, the J end by 4 bases, with 14 bases between. The CDR3 nucleotides are TGCGCCAGCAGCCGAACCTGGGGGGCCACTGAAGCTTTCTTT. Translation: CASSRTWGATEAFF.

The rearrangement joins TRBV5-1 to TRBJ2-2; TRBD1 agrees at 8 bases. This CDR3 region has 16 residues. Per germline, CDR1 SGHRS and CDR2 YFSETQ. V lost 7 bases to trimming and J lost 4 bases; unmatched junction nucleotides: 12. CDR3 nucleotides: TGCGCCAGCGCAGGGGGCCAGGCCGGGGCCACCGGGGAGCTGTTTTTT. This gives the protein CASAGGQAGATGELFF.

V is TRBV27 and J is TRBJ2-7, with 7 positions matching TRBD1. From germline, CDR1 is MNHEY and CDR2 SMNVEV (reference sequence). There are 16 residues in the CDR3. J was trimmed by 3 bases and V by 6 bases; bases with no gene match: 14. The CDR3 sequence: CASRNGQRQGLYEQYF. CDR3 coding DNA: TGTGCCAGCAGAAACGGACAAAGACAGGGTCTCTACGAGCAGTACTTC.

V and J are TRBV6-5 and TRBJ2-1; 7 positions match TRBD1. V lost 5 bases to trimming and J lost 6 bases; unmatched junction nucleotides: 7. The germline V gene encodes CDR1 MNHEY and CDR2 SVGAGI. The CDR3 spans 14 residues. For the CDR3, the DNA is TGTGCCAGCAGTCCTACGACAGGGACCAATGAGCAGTTCTTC. This translates into CASSPTTGTNEQFF.

This clone was detected a few times. The chain couples TRBV4-1 to TRBJ1-5; the match to TRBD1 covers 9 bases. In germline, CDR1 is MGHRA, CDR2 YSYEKL. V was clipped by 0 bases and J by 3 bases; unmatched bases: 3. This CDR3 has 16 residues. The CDR3 protein is CASSQERDRANQPQHF. CDR3 sequence (DNA): TGCGCCAGCAGCCAAGAACGGGACAGGGCCAATCAGCCCCAGCATTTT.

DNA of the CDR3: TGTGCCAGCAGCCAAGCGGTGGCTAGCGGGAGTTACGAGCAGTACTTC. Its translation: CASSQAVASGSYEQYF. The gene calls are TRBV4-2 and TRBJ2-7, with 10 bases identical to TRBD2. The CDR3 length is 16 residues. Looked up from germline, CDR1 is LGHNA and CDR2 is YNFKEQ. The ends lost 1 base at V and 4 bases at J; junction bases unmatched: 7.

J is TRBJ2-7 and V is TRBV5-4; TRBD2 agrees at 15 bases. The CDR3 length is 17 residues. V dropped 4 bases and J dropped 1; count of bases not matched to a gene: 6. CDR1 and CDR2 from the germline V gene are SGHNT and YYREEE (reference sequence). Here the CDR3 reads CASSPGLAGGPSYEQYF. The CDR3 bases are TGTGCCAGCAGCCCTGGACTAGCGGGAGGGCCGTCCTACGAGCAGTACTTC.

This clone was counted a few times. The rearrangement joins TRBV13 to TRBJ1-3; D uncertain. CDR1 and CDR2 from the germline V gene are PRHDT and FYEKMQ (reference sequence). CDR3 length: 14 amino acids. The V end was cut by 0 bases, the J end by 4 bases, with 7 bases between. This chain's CDR3 is CASSLGTRGNTIYF. The CDR3 DNA is TGTGCCAGCAGCTTAGGGACGAGAGGAAACACCATATATTTT.

This chain joins TRBV11-3 and TRBJ2-1; a weak D match, TRBD2 (5 bases). Germline assignment: CDR1 SGHNT and CDR2 YENEEA. V lost 5 bases and J lost 1, with 12 bases in between. This CDR3 is 15 amino acids long. This CDR3 is CASSLSRVSYNEQFF. In DNA form, the CDR3 reads TGTGCCAGCAGCCTGTCGCGGGTGTCCTACAATGAGCAGTTCTTC.

The chain carries TRBV7-6 and TRBJ2-1, with D unclear. The CDR3 loop spans 13 amino acids. The germline CDR1 and CDR2 sequences are SGHVS and FNYEAQ. The ends were cut back, 1 base at V and 6 bases at J, with 7 bases in the middle. In DNA, the CDR3 is TGTGCCAGCAGCTTAGGGTCCCCCAATGAGCAGTTCTTC. This encodes CASSLGSPNEQFF.

The chain has TRBV19 and TRBJ1-4, with D possibly being TRBD1 (5 bases). Germline values: CDR1 LNHDA, CDR2 SQIVND (reference sequence). The V gene lost 7 bases and the J gene lost 10 bases, with 16 bases spanning the gap. The CDR3 sequence is 13 residues long. CDR3 residues: CASKTVGGGKLFF. The DNA for the CDR3 is TGTGCCAGTAAGACAGTCGGGGGTGGAAAACTGTTTTTT.

In DNA form, the CDR3 reads TGTGCCAGCTCACGGGACGGCCGCGGCTACACCTTC. Translation gives CASSRDGRGYTF. The genes are TRBV18 and TRBJ1-2; tentative D call: TRBD1 (5 bases). CDR3 length: 12 residues. Germline V gives CDR1 KGHSH, CDR2 LQKENI. With 4 bases removed from V and 8 bases from J, the gap between germline ends came to 11 bases.

The genes are TRBV30 and TRBJ2-6; D gene ambiguous. The CDR3 length is 15 residues. The ends were cut back, 3 bases at V and 3 bases at J, with 12 bases in the middle. Germline V gene lookup returns CDR1 GTSNPN and CDR2 SVGIG (reference sequence). The CDR3 here is CAWSVLLHGANVLTF. The DNA of the CDR3 is TGTGCCTGGAGCGTACTCTTACATGGGGCCAACGTCCTGACTTTC.

The chain joins TRBV10-3 to TRBJ1-6, with TRBD1 as a possible D gene (6 bases). This CDR3 has 11 amino acids. V lost 2 bases to trimming and J lost 18 bases, with 11 bases between them. Germline values: CDR1 ENHRY, CDR2 SYGVKD. CDR3 sequence: CAISEGQGSHF. The DNA of the CDR3 is TGTGCCATCAGTGAGGGTCAGGGGTCCCACTTT.

The chain links TRBV28 to TRBJ2-7; no definite D call. V dropped 3 bases and J dropped 3 bases, with 6 bases sitting between them. The length of the CDR3 is 12 residues. The germline V gene encodes CDR1 MDHEN and CDR2 SYDVKM. The CDR3 nucleotides are TGTGCCAGCAGTTTTAGGAACTACGAGCAGTACTTC. It translates to CASSFRNYEQYF.

V is TRBV27 and J is TRBJ2-7; 11 bases are a match to TRBD2. The J segment lost 4 bases and the V segment lost 4 bases, leaving 3 bases of the junction unmatched. The germline V gene has CDR1 MNHEY and CDR2 SMNVEV (reference sequence). This CDR3 is built from 14 residues. CDR3 nucleotides: TGTGCCAGCAGTTCTAGCGGGAGGCGTTACGAGCAGTACTTC. It encodes CASSSSGRRYEQYF.

The rearrangement links TRBV10-3 to TRBJ1-1; 7 bases align to TRBD1. CDR1 is ENHRY, CDR2 SYGVKD, per germline. The CDR3 contains 12 residues. The ends lost 9 bases at V and 1 base at J; junction bases unmatched: 2. The CDR3 region is CAIRTGNTEAFF. The CDR3 DNA sequence: TGTGCCATTCGGACAGGGAACACTGAAGCTTTCTTT.

The chain is built from TRBV11-2 and TRBJ2-7; D uncertain. This CDR3 is built from 11 residues. Trimming cost V 4 bases and J 7 bases, with 8 bases left between them. The V gene's germline CDR1 is SGHAT and CDR2 FQNNGV. CDR3 nucleotides: TGTGCCAGCAGCTCGGGTGGAGAGCAGTACTTC. Amino acids: CASSSGGEQYF. Full variable domain (outside the CDR3, taken from reference TRBV11-2 and TRBJ2-7): EAGVAQSPRYKIIEKRQSVAFWCNPISGHATLYWYQQILGQGPKLLIQFQNNGVVDDSQLPKDRFSAERLKGVDSTLKIQPAKLEDSAVYLCASSSGGEQYFGPGTRLTVT.

The chain recombines TRBV10-1 with TRBJ2-7; tentatively, D is TRBD1 (6 bases). The CDR3 has 14 amino acids. Germline CDR1 is WNHNN and CDR2 is SYGVQD (reference sequence). V lost 5 bases to trimming and J lost 4 bases, with 15 bases between them. The CDR3 nucleotides read TGCGCCAGCAGTCGTTCGACAGGTCGGTACGAGCAGTACTTC. Translated: CASSRSTGRYEQYF.